Listed below are T cell receptor beta chains from one sample, sequenced in a study of T cell repertoires and HLA-DP antigens. Their target antigens are unknown. The assay was immunoSEQ multiplex PCR, and TCRdb's table has in-frame clones only and misses some. The sample comprises about 89,000 clones, about nine tenths of which are singletons, and about 1.7% rests with the top ten. The sequenced material came from CD4+ T cells from PBMCs. Source of these receptors: a man in his fifties or sixties in good health and CMV-seronegative. The CDR3 runs from the conserved cysteine through the conserved F or W. The D gene is left open where the match is weak. For some rows the clone size is stated as once, few or many, or as a class when expanded; others skip it.

J gene: TRBJ2-1; V gene: TRBV4-1; clone size: -; D gene: -; CDR3 protein: CASSLRDSLSEQFF; CDR3 DNA: TGCGCCAGCAGCCTCCGGGACTCTCTGAGTGAGCAGTTCTTC
J gene: TRBJ2-5; V gene: TRBV11-2; clone size: -; D gene: -; CDR3 protein: CASSLRQETQYF; CDR3 DNA: TGTGCCAGCAGCTTACGTCAAGAGACCCAGTACTTC
J gene: TRBJ1-1; V gene: TRBV7-2; clone size: -; D gene: TRBD1; CDR3 protein: CATLPLTGGWPEAFF; CDR3 DNA: TGTGCCACCCTGCCCCTGACAGGGGGCTGGCCTGAAGCTTTCTTT
J gene: TRBJ1-4; V gene: TRBV15; clone size: once; D gene: -; CDR3 protein: CATSRDVGEKLFF; CDR3 DNA: TGTGCCACCAGCAGAGATGTGGGTGAAAAACTGTTTTTT
J gene: TRBJ2-7; V gene: TRBV18; clone size: -; D gene: TRBD2; CDR3 protein: CASSPSSGGTYEQYF; CDR3 DNA: TGTGCCAGCTCACCATCTAGCGGGGGGACCTACGAGCAGTACTTC
J gene: TRBJ2-5; V gene: TRBV18; clone size: -; D gene: TRBD1; CDR3 protein: CASSPLGQGVGETQYF; CDR3 DNA: TGTGCCAGCTCACCATTGGGACAGGGGGTAGGAGAGACCCAGTACTTC
J gene: TRBJ2-5; V gene: TRBV18; clone size: once; D gene: TRBD2; CDR3 protein: CASSPLAGARKETQYF; CDR3 DNA: TGTGCCAGCTCACCACTAGCGGGAGCGAGAAAAGAGACCCAGTACTTC
J gene: TRBJ2-7; V gene: TRBV15; clone size: -; D gene: -; CDR3 protein: CATSRDGRGATYEQYF; CDR3 DNA: TGTGCCACCAGCAGAGATGGACGGGGGGCCACCTACGAGCAGTACTTC
J gene: TRBJ1-5; V gene: TRBV2; clone size: few; D gene: -; CDR3 protein: CASSRERQPQHF; CDR3 DNA: TGTGCCAGCAGTAGGGAGCGTCAGCCCCAGCATTTT
J gene: TRBJ1-2; V gene: TRBV19; clone size: -; D gene: -; CDR3 protein: CASRKDGYTF; CDR3 DNA: TGTGCCAGTAGAAAAGATGGCTACACCTTC
J gene: TRBJ2-5; V gene: TRBV7-8; clone size: -; D gene: TRBD1; CDR3 protein: CASSAREQGKETQYF; CDR3 DNA: TGTGCCAGCAGCGCGCGCGAACAGGGGAAAGAGACCCAGTACTTC
J gene: TRBJ2-7; V gene: TRBV19; clone size: -; D gene: TRBD1; CDR3 protein: CASSKDRVTYEQYF; CDR3 DNA: TGTGCCAGTAGTAAGGACAGGGTAACCTACGAGCAGTACTTC
J gene: TRBJ2-5; V gene: TRBV4-1; clone size: -; D gene: -; CDR3 protein: CASKVGETQYF; CDR3 DNA: TGCGCCAGCAAGGTGGGCGAGACCCAGTACTTC
J gene: TRBJ1-5; V gene: TRBV6-5; clone size: -; D gene: -; CDR3 protein: CASRGGPTSNQPQHF; CDR3 DNA: TGTGCCAGCAGGGGGGGACCAACTAGCAATCAGCCCCAGCATTTT
J gene: TRBJ2-3; V gene: TRBV19; clone size: -; D gene: -; CDR3 protein: CASRSGGVPDTQYF; CDR3 DNA: TGTGCCAGCCGTAGTGGTGGAGTTCCAGATACGCAGTATTTT
J gene: TRBJ2-7; V gene: TRBV18; clone size: -; D gene: -; CDR3 protein: CASSPSKVPYEQYF; CDR3 DNA: TGTGCCAGCTCACCTTCTAAAGTTCCCTACGAGCAGTACTTC
J gene: TRBJ2-5; V gene: TRBV7-9; clone size: -; D gene: TRBD1; CDR3 protein: CASSLGDSFQETQYF; CDR3 DNA: TGTGCCAGCAGCTTAGGGGACAGCTTCCAAGAGACCCAGTACTTC
J gene: TRBJ2-1; V gene: TRBV5-1; clone size: -; D gene: -; CDR3 protein: CASSSGVGYNEQFF; CDR3 DNA: TGCGCCAGCAGCTCGGGGGTCGGCTACAATGAGCAGTTCTTC
J gene: TRBJ1-3; V gene: TRBV5-4; clone size: few; D gene: -; CDR3 protein: CASSLGSSSGNTIYF; CDR3 DNA: TGTGCCAGCAGCCTGGGGTCGAGCTCTGGAAACACCATATATTTT
J gene: TRBJ1-5; V gene: TRBV9; clone size: -; D gene: -; CDR3 protein: CASSAGTDNQPQHF; CDR3 DNA: TGTGCCAGCAGCGCCGGGACGGACAATCAGCCCCAGCATTTT
J gene: TRBJ1-2; V gene: TRBV6-6; clone size: few; D gene: -; CDR3 protein: CASGADVYGYTF; CDR3 DNA: TGTGCCAGCGGGGCAGACGTCTATGGCTACACCTTC
J gene: TRBJ1-4; V gene: TRBV2; clone size: -; D gene: -; CDR3 protein: CASSDVGAGATNEKLFF; CDR3 DNA: TGTGCCAGCAGTGACGTGGGGGCTGGAGCAACTAATGAAAAACTGTTTTTT
J gene: TRBJ1-5; V gene: TRBV28; clone size: -; D gene: -; CDR3 protein: CASSLGQGGKSNQPQHF; CDR3 DNA: TGTGCCAGCAGTTTAGGGCAGGGAGGAAAGAGCAATCAGCCCCAGCATTTT
J gene: TRBJ2-1; V gene: TRBV5-1; clone size: -; D gene: -; CDR3 protein: CASSLGQVTYNEQFF; CDR3 DNA: TGCGCCAGCAGCTTGGGGCAGGTAACCTACAATGAGCAGTTCTTC
J gene: TRBJ2-7; V gene: TRBV7-9; clone size: -; D gene: TRBD1; CDR3 protein: CASSSDRDSYEQYF; CDR3 DNA: TGTGCCAGCAGCTCAGACAGGGATTCCTACGAGCAGTACTTC
J gene: TRBJ2-3; V gene: TRBV11-1; clone size: -; D gene: TRBD2; CDR3 protein: CASVSGRGTDTQYF; CDR3 DNA: TGTGCCAGCGTTAGCGGGAGGGGTACAGATACGCAGTATTTT
J gene: TRBJ2-7; V gene: TRBV5-1; clone size: -; D gene: -; CDR3 protein: CASSLTPTNVYEQYF; CDR3 DNA: TGCGCCAGCAGCTTGACCCCCACCAACGTCTACGAGCAGTACTTC
J gene: TRBJ1-1; V gene: TRBV7-2; clone size: -; D gene: TRBD1; CDR3 protein: CASSLKGASTGGTEAFF; CDR3 DNA: TGTGCCAGCAGCTTAAAGGGGGCCTCGACAGGGGGCACTGAAGCTTTCTTT
J gene: TRBJ1-4; V gene: TRBV25-1; clone size: -; D gene: -; CDR3 protein: CASKGGVNEKLFF; CDR3 DNA: TGTGCCAGCAAGGGAGGGGTTAATGAAAAACTGTTTTTT
J gene: TRBJ2-2; V gene: TRBV7-2; clone size: -; D gene: TRBD2; CDR3 protein: CASRRLAGDAGELFF; CDR3 DNA: TGTGCCAGCAGACGACTAGCGGGAGACGCCGGGGAGCTGTTTTTT
J gene: TRBJ2-7; V gene: TRBV7-9; clone size: -; D gene: TRBD1; CDR3 protein: CASSFNFLTARGIPYEQYF; CDR3 DNA: TGTGCCAGCAGCTTTAACTTCTTGACAGCCAGGGGGATCCCCTACGAGCAGTACTTC
J gene: TRBJ2-4; V gene: TRBV28; clone size: -; D gene: TRBD1; CDR3 protein: CASTPGGNLAKNIQYF; CDR3 DNA: TGTGCCAGCACCCCAGGGGGTAACCTAGCCAAAAACATTCAGTACTTC
J gene: TRBJ2-3; V gene: TRBV19; clone size: -; D gene: -; CDR3 protein: CASSARGLGDTQYF; CDR3 DNA: TGTGCCAGTAGTGCCCGGGGGTTGGGAGATACGCAGTATTTT
J gene: TRBJ2-1; V gene: TRBV10-2; clone size: -; D gene: -; CDR3 protein: CASRGLYNEQFF; CDR3 DNA: TGCGCCAGCAGGGGGTTATACAATGAGCAGTTCTTC
J gene: TRBJ1-4; V gene: TRBV30; clone size: -; D gene: TRBD1; CDR3 protein: CAWSPPTGAIREKLFF; CDR3 DNA: TGTGCCTGGAGTCCCCCCACAGGGGCGATCCGTGAAAAACTGTTTTTT
J gene: TRBJ2-2; V gene: TRBV7-9; clone size: -; D gene: -; CDR3 protein: CASGRGTGELFF; CDR3 DNA: TGTGCCAGCGGCAGGGGCACCGGGGAGCTGTTTTTT
J gene: TRBJ2-3; V gene: TRBV28; clone size: -; D gene: TRBD2; CDR3 protein: CASSWTSGTDTQYF; CDR3 DNA: TGTGCCAGCAGTTGGACTAGCGGCACAGATACGCAGTATTTT
J gene: TRBJ2-1; V gene: TRBV19; clone size: -; D gene: TRBD2; CDR3 protein: CASSKGTSGSSSYNEQFF; CDR3 DNA: TGTGCCAGTAGTAAAGGGACTAGCGGGAGCAGCTCCTACAATGAGCAGTTCTTC
J gene: TRBJ2-7; V gene: TRBV30; clone size: -; D gene: -; CDR3 protein: CAWTGKRDYEQYF; CDR3 DNA: TGTGCCTGGACTGGGAAAAGGGACTACGAGCAGTACTTC
J gene: TRBJ2-1; V gene: TRBV18; clone size: -; D gene: TRBD1; CDR3 protein: CASSQQGAYNEQFF; CDR3 DNA: TGTGCCAGCTCACAACAGGGGGCGTATAATGAGCAGTTCTTC
J gene: TRBJ2-7; V gene: TRBV7-2; clone size: few; D gene: TRBD1; CDR3 protein: CASSSDRGYEQYF; CDR3 DNA: TGTGCCAGCAGCTCCGACAGGGGGTACGAGCAGTACTTC
J gene: TRBJ2-7; V gene: TRBV7-8; clone size: once; D gene: -; CDR3 protein: CASSTLPAGRAYEQYF; CDR3 DNA: TGTGCCAGCAGCACCCTACCAGCGGGTAGAGCCTACGAGCAGTACTTC
J gene: TRBJ2-3; V gene: TRBV27; clone size: -; D gene: -; CDR3 protein: CASSPLAGTQYF; CDR3 DNA: TGTGCCAGCAGTCCGTTGGCGGGTACGCAGTATTTT
J gene: TRBJ2-1; V gene: TRBV10-1; clone size: -; D gene: TRBD2; CDR3 protein: CASSSLAGGLGEQFF; CDR3 DNA: TGCGCCAGCAGTTCACTAGCGGGAGGGTTGGGTGAGCAGTTCTTC
J gene: TRBJ2-7; V gene: TRBV5-5; clone size: -; D gene: -; CDR3 protein: CASSLTYEQYF; CDR3 DNA: TGTGCCAGCAGCTTGACGTACGAGCAGTACTTC
J gene: TRBJ1-5; V gene: TRBV30; clone size: once; D gene: -; CDR3 protein: CAWSVGRNQPQHF; CDR3 DNA: TGTGCCTGGAGTGTAGGGCGAAATCAGCCCCAGCATTTT
J gene: TRBJ1-5; V gene: TRBV5-5; clone size: -; D gene: TRBD1; CDR3 protein: CASSLAGQGEPQHF; CDR3 DNA: TGTGCCAGCAGCTTGGCCGGGCAGGGGGAGCCCCAGCATTTT
J gene: TRBJ2-2; V gene: TRBV5-1; clone size: once; D gene: -; CDR3 protein: CASSLARPDVPGELFF; CDR3 DNA: TGCGCCAGCAGCTTGGCAAGGCCGGACGTCCCCGGGGAGCTGTTTTTT
J gene: TRBJ1-2; V gene: TRBV19; clone size: once; D gene: TRBD1; CDR3 protein: CASRDRVSGYTF; CDR3 DNA: TGTGCCAGTAGGGACAGGGTCTCTGGCTACACCTTC
J gene: TRBJ1-2; V gene: TRBV30; clone size: -; D gene: -; CDR3 protein: CAWSGGGPYGYTF; CDR3 DNA: TGTGCCTGGAGTGGTGGGGGACCCTATGGCTACACCTTC